This T cell receptor beta chain came from a study of Graves' ophthalmopathy and Graves' hyperthyroidism. In this sample, this clonotype turned up a few times. Researchers took RNA transcripts and amplified TCR beta CDR3 regions from them. An initial RT-PCR round employing HTBI primers preceded a second-round multiplex PCR. TCRdb recomputed calls from the multiplex PCR reads with MiXCR, one row per CDR3 protein. The table records hundreds of thousands of distinct CDR3 sequences, roughly 21% of them present only once. This CDR3 spans 16 amino acids. CDR1 is MNHEY, CDR2 SMNVEV, per germline (reference sequence). V was trimmed by 2 bases and J by 4 bases, leaving 14 bases between them.

Sequencing input: peripheral blood. The TCR originated in a woman under 30 with stable Graves' hyperthyroidism. The chain uses TRBV27 and TRBJ1-4; D might be TRBD1 (6 bases). CDR3 sequence: CASSLRLQGHNEKLFF. The CDR3, as DNA: TGTGCCAGCAGTTTACGATTACAGGGCCATAATGAAAAACTGTTTTTT. Full variable domain (outside the CDR3, taken from reference TRBV27 and TRBJ1-4): EAQVTQNPRYLITVTGKKLTVTCSQNMNHEYMSWYRQDPGLGLRQIYYSMNVEVTDKGDVPEGYKVSRKEKRNFPLILESPSPNQTSLYFCASSLRLQGHNEKLFFGSGTQLSVL.